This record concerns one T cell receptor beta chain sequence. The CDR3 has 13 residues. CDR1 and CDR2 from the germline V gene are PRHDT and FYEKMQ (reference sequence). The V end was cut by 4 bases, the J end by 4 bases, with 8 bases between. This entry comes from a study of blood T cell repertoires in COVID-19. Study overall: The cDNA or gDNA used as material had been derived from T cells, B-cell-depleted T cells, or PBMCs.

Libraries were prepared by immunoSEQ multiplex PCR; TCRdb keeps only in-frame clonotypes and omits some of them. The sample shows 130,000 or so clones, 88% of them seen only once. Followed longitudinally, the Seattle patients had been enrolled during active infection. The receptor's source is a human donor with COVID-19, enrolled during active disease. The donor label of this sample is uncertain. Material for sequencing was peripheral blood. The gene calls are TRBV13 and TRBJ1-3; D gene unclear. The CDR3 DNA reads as TGTGCCAGCAGCTCGAGCTTGGGAAACACCATATATTTT. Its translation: CASSSSLGNTIYF.